A single sample gave rise to the 32 T cell receptor beta chains below, sequenced in a study of blood T cell repertoires in COVID-19. The table came from immunoSEQ multiplex PCR; TCRdb's copy has only in-frame clones and leaves some out. Of under 350,000 clones listed, 80% to 90% were seen once; the top ten hold about 4%. Sequencing was done on a sample of PBMCs or T cells enriched from blood (not recorded which). These receptor sequences come from a man in his thirties or forties who had recovered from COVID-19.

The rearrangement joins TRBV5-1 to TRBJ1-2, with D tentatively TRBD1 (6 bases). V lost 0 bases and J 8 bases, leaving 23 bases between the germline ends. There are 17 residues in the CDR3. Germline lookup yields CDR1 SGHRS and CDR2 YFSETQ. This CDR3 reads CASSLGGPGTPISGYTF. CDR3 sequence (DNA): TGCGCCAGCAGCTTGGGTGGTCCCGGGACACCTATCTCCGGCTACACCTTC. The variable domain in full, with the rest retrieved from reference TRBV5-1 and TRBJ1-2, is KAGVTQTPRYLIKTRGQQVTLSCSPISGHRSVSWYQQTPGQGLQFLFEYFSETQRNKGNFPGRFSGRQFSNSRSEMNVSTLELGDSALYLCASSLGGPGTPISGYTFGSGTRLTVV.

The V call is TRBV7-9, the J call TRBJ2-3; the match to TRBD2 covers 7 bases. The CDR3 consists of 15 residues. V gave up 6 bases and J gave up 3 bases; unmatched junction bases: 9. The germline CDR1 and CDR2 sequences are SEHNR and FQNEAQ (reference sequence). DNA for the CDR3: TGTGCCAGCAGGGACCTTGCGGGAGTAACAGATACGCAGTATTTT. Protein sequence: CASRDLAGVTDTQYF.

J is TRBJ1-1 and V is TRBV2, with D unresolved. The CDR3 covers 13 residues. CDR1 and CDR2 from the germline V gene are SNHLY and FYNNEI. Trimming pared 4 bases from V and 1 base from J, leaving 7 bases between. CDR3 region: CASSGLKNTEAFF. The CDR3 coding sequence is TGTGCCAGCAGTGGACTGAAGAACACTGAAGCTTTCTTT.

V is TRBV6-4 and J is TRBJ2-3; 9 nucleotides align to TRBD1. The CDR3 spans 14 residues. With V trimmed by 3 bases and J by 7 bases, 5 bases remained unmatched. The V gene's germline CDR1 is MRHNA and CDR2 SNTAGT. For the CDR3, the DNA is TGTGCCAGCAGTGAGGAACAGGGGGCCCATACGCAGTATTTT. It is translated as CASSEEQGAHTQYF.

The chain links TRBV4-1 to TRBJ2-5, with D tentatively TRBD1 (5 bases). The CDR3 spans 15 residues. The V gene's germline CDR1 is MGHRA and CDR2 YSYEKL. Trimming removed 0 bases at V and 4 bases at J, with 12 bases between. Written as DNA, the CDR3 is TGCGCCAGCAGCCAAGAGGGGCTATCGGGAGAGACCCAGTACTTC. It encodes CASSQEGLSGETQYF.

The V call is TRBV5-1, the J call TRBJ2-3, with 9 bases identical to TRBD2. Germline values: CDR1 SGHRS, CDR2 YFSETQ. The CDR3 runs 16 residues. The ends lost 3 bases at V and 3 bases at J; junction bases unmatched: 8. DNA of the CDR3: TGCGCCAGCAGCTCCGCAGCGGGGGGAGGAACAGATACGCAGTATTTT. Its translation is CASSSAAGGGTDTQYF.

The V and J genes are TRBV18 and TRBJ1-2; maybe TRBD1 (6 bases). The CDR3 is 14 amino acids. CDR1 and CDR2 from the germline V gene are KGHSH and LQKENI. V was shortened by 6 bases and J by 0 bases, with 11 bases between the two germline ends. In nucleotides, the CDR3 is TGTGCCAGCTCCGGGACACTAGCTAACTATGGCTACACCTTC. This sequence encodes CASSGTLANYGYTF.

The chain employs TRBV7-8 and TRBJ1-2, with 7 bases that match TRBD1. Germline V lookup: CDR1 SGHVS, CDR2 FQNEAQ. This CDR3 has 14 amino acids. J lost 4 bases, V lost 1 base, and 3 bases had no gene match. CDR3 residues: CASSLERQGYGYTF. CDR3 sequence (DNA): TGTGCCAGCAGCTTAGAGCGACAGGGCTATGGCTACACCTTC.

This clone was seen only once. The chain carries TRBV28 and TRBJ1-6, with D tentatively TRBD1 (5 bases). Looked up from germline, CDR1 is MDHEN and CDR2 is SYDVKM. CDR3 size: 14 residues. The V end lost 6 bases, the J end lost 10 bases, and 16 bases lay between the germline ends. CDR3 sequence reads: CASRNQGAGSPLHF. The CDR3 bases are TGTGCCAGCAGAAATCAGGGCGCAGGATCACCCCTCCACTTT.

The J gene is TRBJ1-5, the V gene TRBV24-1; D unclear. In germline, CDR1 is KGHDR, CDR2 SFDVKD. V was pared by 3 bases and J by 6 bases, with 11 bases between. The length of the CDR3 is 14 residues. This chain's CDR3 is CATSDGGIGQPQHF. CDR3 DNA sequence: TGTGCCACCAGTGATGGAGGTATTGGTCAGCCCCAGCATTTT.

This chain links TRBV5-1 with TRBJ2-3, with 14 nucleotides matching TRBD2. CDR3 size: 17 residues. Germline V gives CDR1 SGHRS, CDR2 YFSETQ. V was clipped by 3 bases and J by 4 bases; unmatched bases: 7. The DNA for the CDR3 is TGCGCCAGCAGCTATGGACTAGCGGGAGGAGTCGCAGATACGCAGTATTTT. As protein: CASSYGLAGGVADTQYF. Full variable domain (missing parts from reference TRBV5-1 and TRBJ2-3): KAGVTQTPRYLIKTRGQQVTLSCSPISGHRSVSWYQQTPGQGLQFLFEYFSETQRNKGNFPGRFSGRQFSNSRSEMNVSTLELGDSALYLCASSYGLAGGVADTQYFGPGTRLTVL.

This clone showed up just a few times. This rearrangement joins TRBV28 to TRBJ1-1; TRBD1 agrees at 8 bases. The ends lost 5 bases at V and 5 bases at J; junction bases unmatched: 7. The CDR3 runs to 14 residues. CDR1 and CDR2 (germline): MDHEN, SYDVKM. Here the CDR3 reads CASSKGQGQTEAFF. CDR3 sequence (DNA): TGTGCCAGCAGTAAAGGACAGGGTCAAACTGAAGCTTTCTTT.

The chain is built from TRBV2 and TRBJ1-4; 9 positions match TRBD1. From germline, CDR1 is SNHLY and CDR2 FYNNEI. CDR3 length: 15 amino acids. The trim removed 3 bases at V and 8 bases at J, leaving 7 bases unmatched. This CDR3 is CASSDRGQGEEKLFF. Written as DNA, the CDR3 is TGTGCCAGCAGTGATCGGGGACAGGGAGAAGAAAAACTGTTTTTT.

The chain is built from TRBV15 and TRBJ2-2, with TRBD1 as a possible D gene (5 bases). The CDR3 spans 15 residues. CDR1 and CDR2 (germline): LNHNV, YYDKDF (reference sequence). V dropped 4 bases and J dropped 6 bases, with 15 bases sitting between them. CDR3 in amino acids: CATSNGQMSAGELFF. As DNA, the CDR3 is TGTGCCACCAGCAACGGACAAATGAGCGCCGGGGAGCTGTTTTTT.

The J gene is TRBJ2-1, the V gene TRBV11-2, with TRBD2 matching 9 bases. The V and J ends lost 4 bases and 9 bases, in that order; junction bases with no gene match: 13. This CDR3 has 16 residues. Germline V gene data show CDR1 as SGHAT and CDR2 as FQNNGV. In nucleotides, the CDR3 is TGTGCCAGCAGCTCCCCATCCAGCGGGGGGAGGGTTGAGCAGTTCTTC. Protein sequence: CASSSPSSGGRVEQFF.

In regard to this clone: The identical CDR3 is also encoded by other nucleotide sequences in the sample. The chain joins TRBV5-1 to TRBJ2-7; 7 nucleotides agree with TRBD1. This CDR3 comprises 14 residues. Trimming at V came to 0 bases and at J to 2 bases, leaving 2 bases not matched to a gene. Germline V CDR1 and CDR2: SGHRS, YFSETQ. The CDR3 DNA follows: TGCGCCAGCAGCTTGGGCCAGGGGGCCTACGAGCAGTACTTC. As protein: CASSLGQGAYEQYF.

This chain connects TRBV19 to TRBJ1-4; tentatively, D is TRBD1 (6 bases). This CDR3 has 15 residues. The V and J ends lost 7 bases and 5 bases respectively, with 17 bases between them. Germline lookup yields CDR1 LNHDA and CDR2 SQIVND (reference sequence). This CDR3 is CASTWALTGNEKLFF. The CDR3 bases are TGTGCCAGTACCTGGGCCCTCACAGGGAATGAAAAACTGTTTTTT.

The J gene is TRBJ2-2, the V gene TRBV19, with TRBD2 matching 11 bases. The length of the CDR3 is 17 residues. V gave up 5 bases and J gave up 2 bases; unmatched junction bases: 7. Germline CDR1 is LNHDA and CDR2 is SQIVND (reference sequence). CDR3 bases: TGTGCCAGTAGTGCCCTCCGACTAGCGGGAAACACCGGGGAGCTGTTTTTT. Translated: CASSALRLAGNTGELFF. The whole variable domain, remainder taken from reference TRBV19 and TRBJ2-2, is DGGITQSPKYLFRKEGQNVTLSCEQNLNHDAMYWYRQDPGQGLRLIYYSQIVNDFQKGDIAEGYSVSREKKESFPLTVTSAQKNPTAFYLCASSALRLAGNTGELFFGEGSRLTVL.

The J gene is TRBJ2-7, the V gene TRBV24-1, with 7 nucleotides matching TRBD2. The CDR3 length is 13 residues. In germline, CDR1 is KGHDR, CDR2 SFDVKD. With 9 bases clipped from V and 2 bases from J, the junction kept 6 bases outside the gene matches. The CDR3 region has the DNA TGTGCCACCGGGGGGGGAGGGACCTACGAGCAGTACTTC. Encoded protein: CATGGGGTYEQYF.

This clone was picked up many times. The gene calls are TRBV12-5 and TRBJ2-1; 7 bases are shared with TRBD2. The CDR3 spans 16 residues. Losses at the gene ends were 4 bases for V and 3 bases for J; bases not matched to a gene: 9. In germline, CDR1 is LGHNT, CDR2 FRNRAP. The CDR3 sequence is CASGSGLGRIYNEQFF. Here the CDR3 DNA reads TGTGCTAGTGGTTCCGGACTAGGACGTATCTACAATGAGCAGTTCTTC. The full variable domain, its missing parts supplied by reference TRBV12-5 and TRBJ2-1, is DARVTQTPRHKVTEMGQEVTMRCQPILGHNTVFWYRQTMMQGLELLAYFRNRAPLDDSGMPKDRFSAEMPDATLATLKIQPSEPRDSAVYFCASGSGLGRIYNEQFFGPGTRLTVL.

The V gene is TRBV11-2, the J gene TRBJ1-6; D is unclear. Trimming left V 1 base short and J 5 bases short, with 9 bases between. CDR1 is SGHAT, CDR2 FQNNGV, per germline. The CDR3 sequence is 15 residues long. The CDR3 DNA is TGTGCCAGCAGCTTAGGAGGGCCTAATAATTCACCCCTCCACTTT. Protein product: CASSLGGPNNSPLHF.

The chain uses TRBV11-2 and TRBJ2-7; TRBD2 is a possible D gene (6 bases). The germline CDR1 and CDR2 sequences are SGHAT and FQNNGV. The CDR3 runs to 12 residues. The V end was cut by 5 bases, the J end by 3 bases, with 8 bases between. CDR3: CASSPGDYEQYF. CDR3 DNA: TGTGCCAGCAGCCCGGGGGACTACGAGCAGTACTTC.

The genes are TRBV10-3 and TRBJ1-4; possible D gene TRBD1, 6 bases. Trimming pared 3 bases from V and 12 bases from J, leaving 14 bases between. There are 13 residues in the CDR3. Germline V gene data show CDR1 as ENHRY and CDR2 as SYGVKD. The CDR3 region is CAISDIQGWELFF. For the CDR3, the DNA is TGTGCCATCAGTGATATACAGGGTTGGGAACTGTTTTTT.

This rearrangement joins TRBV24-1 to TRBJ2-1; D perhaps matches TRBD2 (5 bases). Germline V lookup: CDR1 KGHDR, CDR2 SFDVKD. The CDR3 is 13 residues long. V gave up 10 bases and J gave up 4 bases, with 13 bases separating them. CDR3 loop: CATSDEIYNEQFF. The CDR3 nucleotides read TGTGCCACTAGCGACGAAATTTACAATGAGCAGTTCTTC.

This clone was seen a single time. At the DNA level, this CDR3 is encoded by other sequences in the same sample as well. The chain uses TRBV5-1 and TRBJ1-3, with D possibly matching TRBD1 (6 bases). Looked up from germline, CDR1 is SGHRS and CDR2 is YFSETQ. The CDR3 is made up of 16 amino acids. V lost 4 bases, J lost 1 base, and 15 bases lay in between. CDR3 region: CASSEGTSRSGNTIYF. The DNA of the CDR3 is TGCGCCAGCAGCGAAGGGACATCTCGGTCTGGAAACACCATATATTTT.

The chain couples TRBV5-1 to TRBJ1-1; D possibly corresponds to TRBD1 (5 bases). The CDR3 spans 16 residues. V was clipped by 1 base and J by 0 bases, with 13 bases between them. Looked up from germline, CDR1 is SGHRS and CDR2 is YFSETQ. CDR3 in amino acids: CASSLQTDTLNTEAFF. As DNA, the CDR3 is TGCGCCAGCAGCTTGCAGACAGACACTTTGAACACTGAAGCTTTCTTT.

This clone was found once. The rearrangement links TRBV10-2 to TRBJ2-2; 8 bases line up with TRBD2. There are 16 residues in the CDR3. Germline loops: CDR1 WSHSY, CDR2 SAAADI. V lost 0 bases, J lost 1 base, and 1 base stayed unmatched. As DNA, the CDR3 is TGCGCCAGCAGTGAGTCCGGGGGGGGGAACACCGGGGAGCTGTTTTTT. Translating it yields CASSESGGGNTGELFF.

This clone has more than one count but fewer than ten. This is likely a read error, given that the CDR3 carries no conserved phenylalanine or tryptophan at its end. It is unclear where the CDR3 begins or ends on the DNA, so no DNA is shown, and the CDR3 is as TCRdb lists it. The V gene is TRBV6-4, the J gene TRBJ2-7; the table names TRBD2, a call not compared with the DNA. The germline V gene encodes CDR1 MRHNA and CDR2 SNTAGT. From its first to its last residue, the CDR3 has 10 amino acids. The CDR3: CASSPRGLND.

The V and J genes are TRBV11-3 and TRBJ2-7; 10 nucleotides match TRBD1. V dropped 5 bases and J dropped 6; count of bases not matched to a gene: 7. This CDR3 region has 14 residues. Germline V gives CDR1 SGHNT, CDR2 YENEEA. CDR3: CASSLRDRGSEQYF. The CDR3 bases are TGTGCCAGCAGCCTAAGGGACAGGGGATCCGAGCAGTACTTC.

The chain uses TRBV7-9 and TRBJ1-4; no clear D gene. The V end was cut by 1 base, the J end by 0 bases, with 9 bases between. This CDR3 has 16 amino acids. Germline CDR1 SEHNR, CDR2 FQNEAQ (reference sequence). CDR3 amino acids: CASSLGSGATNEKLFF. In DNA, the CDR3 is TGTGCCAGCAGCTTAGGATCGGGTGCAACTAATGAAAAACTGTTTTTT. Using reference TRBV7-9 and TRBJ1-4 for the parts outside the CDR3, the full variable domain is DTGVSQNPRHKITKRGQNVTFRCDPISEHNRLYWYRQTLGQGPEFLTYFQNEAQLEKSRLLSDRFSAERPKGSFSTLEIQRTEQGDSAMYLCASSLGSGATNEKLFFGSGTQLSVL.

This clone was seen a few times. This rearrangement joins TRBV12-3 or TRBV12-4 to TRBJ2-7; tentatively, D is TRBD1 (6 bases). The CDR3 sequence is 13 residues long. V shed 2 bases and J shed 9 bases, with 14 bases lying between them. The CDR3 DNA is TGTGCCAGCAGTTTACGGGACATTATGGCGCAGTACTTC. This gives the protein CASSLRDIMAQYF.

In nucleotides, the CDR3 is TGTGCCAGCAGCGAGCAGGGGTCCTATGGCTACACCTTC. It translates to CASSEQGSYGYTF. The genes are TRBV11-2 and TRBJ1-2; a weak D match, TRBD1 (6 bases). V gave up 5 bases and J gave up 4 bases, with 11 bases separating them. The germline CDR1 and CDR2 sequences are SGHAT and FQNNGV. This CDR3 has 13 amino acids.